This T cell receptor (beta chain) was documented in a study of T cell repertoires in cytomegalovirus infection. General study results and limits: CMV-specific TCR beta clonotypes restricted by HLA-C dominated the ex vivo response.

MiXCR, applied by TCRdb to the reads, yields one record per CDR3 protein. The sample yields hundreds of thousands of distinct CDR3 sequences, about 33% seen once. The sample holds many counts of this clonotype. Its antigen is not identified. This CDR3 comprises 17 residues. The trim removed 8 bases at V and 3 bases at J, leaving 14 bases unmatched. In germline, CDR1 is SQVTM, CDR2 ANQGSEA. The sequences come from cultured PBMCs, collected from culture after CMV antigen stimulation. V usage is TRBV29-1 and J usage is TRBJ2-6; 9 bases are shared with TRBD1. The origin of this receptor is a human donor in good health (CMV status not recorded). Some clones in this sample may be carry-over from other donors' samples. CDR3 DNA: TGCAGCACATTGTCCCGGGACAGGGTTGGTGGGGCCAACGTCCTGACTTTC. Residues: CSTLSRDRVGGANVLTF. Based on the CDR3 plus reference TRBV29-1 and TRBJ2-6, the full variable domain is SAVISQKPSRDICQRGTSLTIQCQVDSQVTMMFWYRQQPGQSLTLIATANQGSEATYESGFVIDKFPISRPNLTFSTLTVSNMSPEDSSIYLCSTLSRDRVGGANVLTFGAGSRLTVL.